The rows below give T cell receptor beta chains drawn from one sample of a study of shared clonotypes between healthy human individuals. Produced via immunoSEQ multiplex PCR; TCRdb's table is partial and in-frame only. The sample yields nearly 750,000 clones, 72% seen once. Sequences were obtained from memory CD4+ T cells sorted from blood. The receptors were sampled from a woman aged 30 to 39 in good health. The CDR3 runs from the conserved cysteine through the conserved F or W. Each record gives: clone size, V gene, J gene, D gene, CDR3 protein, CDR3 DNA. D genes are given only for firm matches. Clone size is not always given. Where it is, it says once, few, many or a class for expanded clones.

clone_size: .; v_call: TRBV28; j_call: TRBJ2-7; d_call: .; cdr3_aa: CASSLSSPVGGYEQYF; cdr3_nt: TGTGCCAGCAGTTTATCGTCACCCGTGGGGGGCTACGAGCAGTACTTC
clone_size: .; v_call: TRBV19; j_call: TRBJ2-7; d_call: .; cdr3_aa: CASSITSGAVYEQYF; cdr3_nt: TGTGCCAGTAGTATAACATCAGGGGCCGTTTACGAGCAGTACTTC
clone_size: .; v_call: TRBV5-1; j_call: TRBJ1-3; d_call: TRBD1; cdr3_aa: CASSFGTAGNTIYF; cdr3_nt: TGCGCCAGCAGTTTCGGGACAGCCGGAAACACCATATATTTT
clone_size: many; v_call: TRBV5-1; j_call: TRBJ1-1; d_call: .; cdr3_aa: CASSLLNTEAFF; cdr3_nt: TGCGCCAGCAGCCTGTTGAACACTGAAGCTTTCTTT
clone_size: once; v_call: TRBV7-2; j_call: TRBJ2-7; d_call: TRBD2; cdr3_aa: CASSQTSGRAYEQYF; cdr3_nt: TGTGCCAGCAGCCAGACTAGCGGGAGGGCCTACGAGCAGTACTTC
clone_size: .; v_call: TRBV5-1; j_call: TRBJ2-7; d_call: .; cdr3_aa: CASSLWYGADKNYEQYF; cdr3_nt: TGCGCCAGCAGCTTGTGGTACGGTGCGGACAAGAACTACGAGCAGTACTTC
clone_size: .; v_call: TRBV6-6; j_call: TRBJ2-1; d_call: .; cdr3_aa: CASSFPASSYNEQFF; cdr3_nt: TGTGCCAGCAGTTTTCCAGCGAGCTCCTACAATGAGCAGTTCTTC
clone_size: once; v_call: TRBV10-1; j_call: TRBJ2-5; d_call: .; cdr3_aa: CASSGGIQETQYF; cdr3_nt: TGCGCCAGCAGTGGCGGGATTCAAGAGACCCAGTACTTC
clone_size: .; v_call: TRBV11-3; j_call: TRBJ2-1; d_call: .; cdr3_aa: CASSLGVGGREYAEQFF; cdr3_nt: TGTGCCAGCAGCTTAGGGGTTGGCGGCAGGGAGTATGCTGAGCAGTTCTTC
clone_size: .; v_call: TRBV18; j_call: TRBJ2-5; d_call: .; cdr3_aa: CASSPPRGEETQYF; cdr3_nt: TGTGCCAGCTCCCCCCCTAGAGGGGAAGAGACCCAGTACTTC
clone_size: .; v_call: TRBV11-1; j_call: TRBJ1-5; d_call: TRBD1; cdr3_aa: CASSLDRDRVQHF; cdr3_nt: TGTGCCAGCAGCTTAGATCGGGACAGGGTACAGCATTTT
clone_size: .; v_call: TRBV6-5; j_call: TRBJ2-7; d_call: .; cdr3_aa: CASRDSPFSYEQYF; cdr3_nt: TGTGCCAGCAGAGACAGTCCTTTCTCCTACGAGCAGTACTTC
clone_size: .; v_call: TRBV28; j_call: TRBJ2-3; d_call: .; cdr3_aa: CASGGASTDTQYF; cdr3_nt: TGTGCCTCTGGCGGGGCCAGCACAGATACGCAGTATTTT
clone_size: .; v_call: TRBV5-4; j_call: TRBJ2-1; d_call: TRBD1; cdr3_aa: CASIPGGGNGYEQFF; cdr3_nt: TGTGCCAGCATCCCAGGGGGCGGGAATGGTTATGAGCAGTTCTTC
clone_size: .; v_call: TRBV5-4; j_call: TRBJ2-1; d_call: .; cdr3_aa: CASSPAPGSYNEQFF; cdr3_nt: TGTGCCAGCAGCCCAGCCCCCGGGAGCTACAATGAGCAGTTCTTC
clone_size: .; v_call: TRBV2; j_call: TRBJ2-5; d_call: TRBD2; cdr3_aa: CASSGLAGETQYF; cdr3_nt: TGTGCCAGCAGCGGATTAGCGGGAGAGACCCAGTACTTC
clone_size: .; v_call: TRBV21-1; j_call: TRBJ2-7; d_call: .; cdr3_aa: CASSVNRDKSSYEQYF; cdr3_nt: TGTGCCAGCAGTGTAAACCGGGACAAGAGCTCCTACGAGCAGTACTTC
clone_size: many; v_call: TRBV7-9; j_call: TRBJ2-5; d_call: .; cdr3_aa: CASSPGTTRETQYF; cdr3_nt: TGTGCCAGCAGCCCGGGGACGACCAGGGAGACCCAGTACTTC
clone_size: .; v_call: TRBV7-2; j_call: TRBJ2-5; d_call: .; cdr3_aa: CASSSLALDVRGKETQYF; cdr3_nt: TGTGCCAGCAGCTCTTTGGCCCTAGACGTTCGGGGGAAAGAGACCCAGTACTTC
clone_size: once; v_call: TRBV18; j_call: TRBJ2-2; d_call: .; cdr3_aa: CASSRDMGTGELFF; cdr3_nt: TGTGCCAGCTCACGGGACATGGGCACCGGGGAGCTGTTTTTT
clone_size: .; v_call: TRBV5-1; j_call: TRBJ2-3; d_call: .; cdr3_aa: CASSPGQEGSDTQYF; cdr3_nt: TGCGCCAGCAGCCCAGGACAGGAGGGTTCAGATACGCAGTATTTT
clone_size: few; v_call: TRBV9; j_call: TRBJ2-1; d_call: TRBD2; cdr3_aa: CASSASLAVSYNEQFF; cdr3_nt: TGTGCCAGCAGCGCCAGTCTAGCGGTCTCCTACAATGAGCAGTTCTTC
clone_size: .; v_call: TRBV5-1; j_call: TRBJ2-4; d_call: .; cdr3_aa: CASRRKTGPELAKNIQYF; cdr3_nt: TGCGCCAGCAGAAGGAAGACAGGCCCCGAACTAGCCAAAAACATTCAGTACTTC
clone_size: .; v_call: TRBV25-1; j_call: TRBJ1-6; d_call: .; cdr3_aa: CASRQSGVGNSPLHF; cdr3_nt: TGTGCCAGCAGGCAATCAGGGGTGGGGAATTCACCCCTCCACTTT
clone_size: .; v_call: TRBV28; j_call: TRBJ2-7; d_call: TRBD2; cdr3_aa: CASSFRTSGLYEQYF; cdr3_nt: TGTGCCAGCAGTTTCCGGACTAGCGGGCTCTACGAGCAGTACTTC
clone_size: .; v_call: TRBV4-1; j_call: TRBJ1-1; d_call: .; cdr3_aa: CASKGVLGGGNTEAFF; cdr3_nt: TGCGCCAGCAAAGGCGTTTTAGGGGGGGGAAACACTGAAGCTTTCTTT
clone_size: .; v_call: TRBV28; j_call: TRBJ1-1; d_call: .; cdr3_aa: CASSILMNTEAFF; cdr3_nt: TGTGCCAGCAGTATTTTAATGAACACTGAAGCTTTCTTT
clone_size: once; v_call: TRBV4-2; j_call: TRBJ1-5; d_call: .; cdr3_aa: CASSQPIPGDQPQHF; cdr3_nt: TGTGCCAGCAGCCAACCTATTCCGGGGGATCAGCCCCAGCATTTT
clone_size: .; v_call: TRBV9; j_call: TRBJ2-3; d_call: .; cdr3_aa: CASSVEGQSSTDTQYF; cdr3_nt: TGTGCCAGCAGCGTAGAGGGCCAGTCTAGCACAGATACGCAGTATTTT
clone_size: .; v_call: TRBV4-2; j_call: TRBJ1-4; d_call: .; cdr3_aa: CASSQVSGATNEKLFF; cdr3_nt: TGTGCCAGCAGCCAGGTTTCAGGGGCAACTAATGAAAAACTGTTTTTT
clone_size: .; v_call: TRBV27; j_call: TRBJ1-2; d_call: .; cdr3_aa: CASSRGHYGYTF; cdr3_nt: TGTGCCAGCAGTAGGGGCCACTATGGCTACACCTTC
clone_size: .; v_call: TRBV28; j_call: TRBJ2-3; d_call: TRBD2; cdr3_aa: CASSLYTSGYDTQYF; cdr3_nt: TGTGCCAGCAGTTTATATACTAGCGGTTACGATACGCAGTATTTT
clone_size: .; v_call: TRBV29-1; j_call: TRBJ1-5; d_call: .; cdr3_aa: CSVGEGANNQPQHF; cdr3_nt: TGCAGCGTTGGGGAAGGGGCTAACAATCAGCCCCAGCATTTT
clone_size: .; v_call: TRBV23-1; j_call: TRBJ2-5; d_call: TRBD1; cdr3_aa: CASRPGQGIQETQYF; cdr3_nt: TGCGCCAGCAGACCGGGACAGGGGATTCAAGAGACCCAGTACTTC
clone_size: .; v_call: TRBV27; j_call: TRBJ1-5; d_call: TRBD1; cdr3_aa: CASSLRQGVYQPQHF; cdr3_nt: TGTGCCAGCAGTTTACGACAGGGGGTGTATCAGCCCCAGCATTTT
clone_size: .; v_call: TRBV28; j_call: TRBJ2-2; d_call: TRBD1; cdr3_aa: CASSLGGDRNTGELFF; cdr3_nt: TGTGCCAGCAGTTTGGGTGGGGACAGGAACACCGGGGAGCTGTTTTTT
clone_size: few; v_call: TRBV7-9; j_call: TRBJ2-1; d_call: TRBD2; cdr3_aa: CASFPSGRGNEQFF; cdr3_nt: TGTGCCAGCTTTCCGAGCGGGAGGGGGAATGAGCAGTTCTTC
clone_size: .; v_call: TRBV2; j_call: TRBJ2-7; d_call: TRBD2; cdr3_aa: CASSDTSAGAHEQYF; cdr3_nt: TGTGCCAGCAGTGATACTAGCGCCGGGGCCCACGAGCAGTACTTC
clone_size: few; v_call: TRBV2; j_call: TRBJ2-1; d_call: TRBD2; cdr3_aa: CASNGPGLAGVNEQFF; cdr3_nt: TGTGCCAGCAACGGGCCGGGACTAGCGGGAGTAAATGAGCAGTTCTTC
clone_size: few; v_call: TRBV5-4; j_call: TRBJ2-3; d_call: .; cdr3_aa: CASSLTGLSTDTQYF; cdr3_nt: TGTGCCAGCAGCTTGACAGGGCTTAGCACAGATACGCAGTATTTT
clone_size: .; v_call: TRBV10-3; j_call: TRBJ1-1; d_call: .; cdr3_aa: CAISETEDILSPNTEAFF; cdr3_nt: TGTGCCATCAGTGAAACCGAGGATATTCTCAGCCCGAACACTGAAGCTTTCTTT
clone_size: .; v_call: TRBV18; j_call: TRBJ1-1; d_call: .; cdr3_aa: CASSPPQEGEEAFF; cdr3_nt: TGTGCCAGCTCACCACCCCAAGAGGGGGAAGAAGCTTTCTTT
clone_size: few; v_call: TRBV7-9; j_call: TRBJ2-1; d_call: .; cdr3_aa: CASSTTEWSEQFF; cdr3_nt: TGTGCCAGCAGCACCACCGAGTGGAGCGAGCAGTTCTTC
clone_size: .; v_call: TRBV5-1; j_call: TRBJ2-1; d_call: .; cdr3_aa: CASSLDAVSYNEQFF; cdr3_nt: TGCGCCAGCAGCTTGGACGCGGTCTCCTACAATGAGCAGTTCTTC